The subject of this entry is one TCR beta chain. Its antigen is unidentified. This sample is part of a study of CD8 T cells in Susac syndrome. General observations from the study: Regarding the TCR sequencing and HLA analysis, the study admitted that a relatively small number of individuals were involved.

TCR beta from blood CD8+ and CD4+ T cells was sequenced. TEMRA cells were enriched by FACS, and CD4+ and CD8+ T cells were negatively isolated. It was with random hexamers that about 0.45 to 1 ug RNA was reverse transcribed. A multiplex approach, immunoSEQ multiplex PCR, amplified TCR beta CDR3 across 54 Vbeta and 13 Jbeta. One entry per CDR3 protein results from TCRdb running MiXCR on the immunoSEQ multiplex PCR reads. The data show over 100,000 distinct CDR3 sequences, 85% to 95% seen once. The V gene's germline CDR1 is MGHRA and CDR2 YSYEKL. Trimming took off 4 bases at V and 0 bases at J, with 16 bases between the two ends. The CDR3 has 16 amino acids.

The V call is TRBV4-1, the J call TRBJ2-7; a possible D gene is TRBD2 (6 bases). The sequence was obtained from a human donor in good health. Sequenced input: CD8+ T cells from PBMCs. The CDR3 protein is CASSPVPAGLSYEQYF. For the CDR3, the DNA is TGCGCCAGCAGCCCAGTACCAGCGGGCCTCTCCTACGAGCAGTACTTC.